These T cell receptor beta chains were read from a single sample in a study of somatic mutations in cytotoxic T cells in rheumatoid arthritis. This table comes from immunoSEQ multiplex PCR, and its TCRdb copy is limited to in-frame clones, with some not included. The repertoire consists of around 15,000 clones, with roughly 80% occurring once and the leading ten covering about 10%. The material sequenced was CD8+ T cells sorted from blood. The receptors here all came from an adult with rheumatoid arthritis. Both conserved end residues are part of each CDR3. D genes are given only for firm matches. Rows give clone size only sometimes, using once, few, many, or a class for an expanded clone.

D,V,size,J,CDR3,DNA
TRBD2,TRBV27,NA,TRBJ2-7,CASSLIGGGAYEQYF,TGTGCCAGCAGCCTCATAGGTGGGGGGGCCTACGAGCAGTACTTC
NA,TRBV2,NA,TRBJ1-3,CASRVGSSGNTIYF,TGTGCCAGCAGGGTGGGGTCTAGTGGAAACACCATATATTTT
TRBD2,TRBV6-5,NA,TRBJ2-5,CASSSDSGGVETQYF,TGTGCCAGCAGTTCCGATAGCGGGGGTGTAGAGACCCAGTACTTC
NA,TRBV4-2,NA,TRBJ2-3,CASSQGGGATDTQYF,TGTGCCAGCAGCCAAGGGGGAGGAGCCACAGATACGCAGTATTTT
NA,TRBV28,NA,TRBJ1-6,CASSLTRTGGSPLHF,TGTGCCAGCAGTTTAACCCGGACGGGTGGTTCACCCCTCCACTTT
NA,TRBV28,NA,TRBJ1-6,CASSKTTLYNSPLHF,TGTGCCAGCAGTAAAACGACACTGTATAATTCACCCCTCCACTTT
NA,TRBV5-4,NA,TRBJ2-7,CASSLELGDYEQYF,TGTGCCAGCAGCTTGGAGCTTGGCGACTACGAGCAGTACTTC
TRBD1,TRBV6-1,NA,TRBJ1-1,CASSLTGENTEAFF,TGTGCCAGCAGTCTCACAGGGGAGAACACTGAAGCTTTCTTT
NA,TRBV19,medium-sized,TRBJ2-1,CASSTTSGSYNEQFF,TGTGCCAGTAGTACTACATCGGGGTCCTACAATGAGCAGTTCTTC
TRBD1,TRBV27,NA,TRBJ1-2,CASSFGTGRDYTF,TGTGCCAGCAGTTTTGGGACAGGGAGGGACTACACCTTC
NA,TRBV5-1,NA,TRBJ2-7,CASSPGTPGYEQYF,TGCGCCAGCAGCCCCGGGACTCCGGGGTACGAGCAGTACTTC
NA,TRBV7-2,NA,TRBJ2-2,CATLTPSGNTGELFF,TGTGCCACCCTTACCCCGAGCGGGAACACCGGGGAGCTGTTTTTT
NA,TRBV7-7,NA,TRBJ1-6,CASSLEADSPLHF,TGTGCTAGCAGCTTAGAGGCAGATTCACCCCTCCACTTT
TRBD1,TRBV7-9,NA,TRBJ1-1,CASSPDRGNTEAFF,TGTGCCAGCAGCCCGGACAGGGGAAACACTGAAGCTTTCTTT
NA,TRBV7-2,NA,TRBJ2-1,CASSLYPLGSGYNEQFF,TGTGCCAGCAGCTTATACCCCCTGGGAAGCGGGTACAATGAGCAGTTCTTC
NA,TRBV18,NA,TRBJ1-1,CASSPPANTEAFF,TGTGCCAGCTCACCACCGGCCAACACTGAAGCTTTCTTT
NA,TRBV28,NA,TRBJ2-3,CASSALGSVPRDTQYF,TGTGCCAGCAGTGCCCTAGGAAGCGTTCCTAGGGATACGCAGTATTTT
TRBD1,TRBV6-1,NA,TRBJ1-6,CASSEHRDRNSPLHF,TGTGCCAGCAGTGAGCACAGGGACAGGAACTCACCCCTCCACTTT
TRBD2,TRBV6-4,few,TRBJ2-1,CASSAVAGANNEQFF,TGTGCCAGCAGTGCGGTAGCGGGGGCGAACAATGAGCAGTTCTTC
NA,TRBV13,NA,TRBJ2-1,CASSPSSGHNYNEQFF,TGTGCCAGCAGCCCCTCCTCGGGACATAACTACAATGAGCAGTTCTTC
NA,TRBV7-2,NA,TRBJ1-1,CASSLDPSRTRHTEAFF,TGTGCCAGCAGCTTAGATCCCTCGAGGACACGCCACACTGAAGCTTTCTTT
NA,TRBV5-4,few,TRBJ2-3,CASSFTDTQYF,TGTGCCAGCAGCTTCACAGATACGCAGTATTTT
TRBD1,TRBV5-1,NA,TRBJ1-1,CASSAGDRVLNTEAFF,TGCGCCAGCAGCGCCGGGGACAGAGTCCTGAACACTGAAGCTTTCTTT
TRBD2,TRBV5-4,NA,TRBJ2-3,CASSLTSGGSTDTQYF,TGTGCCAGCAGCCTGACTAGCGGGGGGAGCACAGATACGCAGTATTTT
TRBD1,TRBV10-3,large,TRBJ1-1,CAISESQGELEAFF,TGTGCCATCAGTGAGTCCCAGGGGGAGCTGGAAGCTTTCTTT
TRBD1,TRBV5-4,NA,TRBJ1-2,CASSLGLGTAVNGYTF,TGTGCCAGCAGCTTGGGTCTCGGGACAGCGGTAAATGGCTACACCTTC
NA,TRBV6-5,NA,TRBJ2-6,CASSYSSGSGANVLTF,TGTGCCAGCAGTTACTCGTCTGGGTCTGGGGCCAACGTCCTGACTTTC
TRBD1,TRBV11-2,NA,TRBJ2-7,CASSLVGDSSYEQYF,TGTGCCAGCAGCTTAGTGGGGGACAGCTCCTACGAGCAGTACTTC
NA,TRBV27,NA,TRBJ1-5,CASSWGGFGNQPQHF,TGTGCCAGCAGTTGGGGGGGGTTCGGAAATCAGCCCCAGCATTTT
NA,TRBV6-5,NA,TRBJ2-7,CASSYEAGGSDEQYF,TGTGCCAGCAGTTACGAGGCCGGGGGCAGCGACGAGCAGTACTTC
TRBD1,TRBV18,NA,TRBJ1-1,CASSSRGQGAMNTEAFF,TGTGCCAGCTCATCACGTGGACAGGGGGCCATGAACACTGAAGCTTTCTTT
NA,TRBV4-1,few,TRBJ2-5,CASSQDLYLTETQYF,TGCGCCAGCAGCCAAGATCTATACTTGACGGAGACCCAGTACTTC
TRBD1,TRBV2,once,TRBJ2-2,CASEDRGATGELFF,TGTGCCAGCGAGGACAGGGGCGCCACCGGGGAGCTGTTTTTT
NA,TRBV4-1,NA,TRBJ2-3,CASSQDRRTHSYTDTQYF,TGCGCCAGCAGCCAAGATCGCCGGACTCACTCCTACACAGATACGCAGTATTTT
NA,TRBV6-1,NA,TRBJ1-5,CASSEVGGMGNQPQHF,TGTGCCAGCAGTGAAGTGGGGGGGATGGGCAATCAGCCCCAGCATTTT
NA,TRBV7-9,NA,TRBJ1-2,CASSSPQGRDGYTF,TGTGCCAGCAGCTCCCCCCAGGGTAGGGATGGCTACACCTTC
NA,TRBV2,NA,TRBJ1-1,CASSYGGNTEAFF,TGTGCCAGCAGTTACGGTGGGAACACTGAAGCTTTCTTT
TRBD1,TRBV9,NA,TRBJ2-5,CASSGGQGGETQYF,TGTGCCAGCAGCGGGGGACAGGGCGGAGAGACCCAGTACTTC
NA,TRBV2,NA,TRBJ2-5,CASSEGGTVQETQYF,TGTGCCAGCAGTGAAGGTGGAACAGTACAAGAGACCCAGTACTTC
NA,TRBV14,NA,TRBJ1-1,CASSQAGALNTEAFF,TGTGCCAGCAGCCAAGCAGGGGCCTTGAACACTGAAGCTTTCTTT
NA,TRBV4-1,NA,TRBJ1-5,CASSQEPLVEEPQHF,TGCGCCAGCAGCCAAGAACCATTAGTAGAGGAACCCCAGCATTTT
TRBD1,TRBV9,NA,TRBJ2-5,CASSARGQGGETQYF,TGTGCCAGCAGCGCCCGCGGACAGGGCGGAGAGACCCAGTACTTC
NA,TRBV27,NA,TRBJ2-7,CASSETGIGSYEQYF,TGTGCCAGCTCGGAAACAGGGATCGGCTCCTACGAGCAGTACTTC
NA,TRBV5-8,NA,TRBJ1-1,CASSLVGGNTEAFF,TGTGCCAGCAGCTTGGTTGGAGGGAACACTGAAGCTTTCTTT
NA,TRBV5-4,NA,TRBJ2-7,CASSFEAGGGYEQYF,TGTGCCAGCAGCTTTGAGGCCGGGGGTGGCTACGAGCAGTACTTC
NA,TRBV6-4,NA,TRBJ2-2,CASSDSPELTGELFF,TGTGCCAGCAGTGACTCCCCAGAGTTGACCGGGGAGCTGTTTTTT
NA,TRBV5-5,NA,TRBJ2-7,CASSLERGWAYEQYF,TGTGCCAGCAGCTTGGAAAGGGGATGGGCCTACGAGCAGTACTTC
NA,TRBV9,NA,TRBJ2-2,CASSTSLGRKTGELFF,TGTGCCAGCAGCACCAGTTTGGGGCGAAAGACCGGGGAGCTGTTTTTT
NA,TRBV27,few,TRBJ1-5,CASSFGRDSNQPQHF,TGTGCCAGCAGTTTTGGCCGGGACAGCAATCAGCCCCAGCATTTT
NA,TRBV5-4,NA,TRBJ1-4,CASSLRFGGRDEKLFF,TGTGCCAGCAGCTTGAGATTTGGGGGGCGCGATGAAAAACTGTTTTTT
TRBD2,TRBV7-9,once,TRBJ2-2,CASSSIGGGRNTGELFF,TGTGCCAGCAGCTCCATAGGCGGGGGGCGGAACACCGGGGAGCTGTTTTTT
NA,TRBV6-6,NA,TRBJ2-1,CASSYSGDVGQFF,TGTGCCAGCAGTTACTCGGGGGACGTAGGGCAGTTCTTC
NA,TRBV5-1,NA,TRBJ2-1,CASSPWDLYNEQFF,TGCGCCAGCAGCCCTTGGGACCTCTACAATGAGCAGTTCTTC
NA,TRBV2,once,TRBJ1-6,CASSEASGLLGYNSPLHF,TGTGCCAGCAGTGAAGCCTCAGGCCTCCTCGGCTATAATTCACCCCTCCACTTT
NA,TRBV2,NA,TRBJ1-2,CASSEFGYSTTTSNYGYTF,TGTGCCAGCAGTGAATTTGGTTACAGCACCACTACCTCTAACTATGGCTACACCTTC
TRBD1,TRBV6-5,hyperexpanded,TRBJ1-6,CASSSVTGAASSPLHF,TGTGCCAGCAGTTCCGTGACAGGGGCGGCAAGTTCACCCCTCCACTTT
NA,TRBV5-4,NA,TRBJ1-2,CASSFGGAGYGYTF,TGTGCCAGCAGCTTCGGGGGGGCTGGCTATGGCTACACCTTC
NA,TRBV7-8,NA,TRBJ2-1,CASSLGTQSYNEQFF,TGTGCCAGCAGCTTAGGGACTCAATCCTACAATGAGCAGTTCTTC
TRBD1,TRBV14,NA,TRBJ1-5,CASSQGQGGTQPQHF,TGTGCCAGCAGCCAAGGACAGGGGGGGACTCAGCCCCAGCATTTT
NA,TRBV6-6,NA,TRBJ1-1,CASSYSISRPEAFF,TGTGCCAGCAGTTACTCGATCTCGCGCCCTGAAGCTTTCTTT